Each of the 3 T cell receptor beta chains below was sequenced from the same sample in a study of cytomegalovirus exposure and HLA in healthy donors. Primers included in the PCR were 60 Vbeta and 13 Jbeta primers. The repertoire was sequenced with immunoSEQ multiplex PCR; TCRdb's copy has only in-frame clones and lacks some. Here the sample spans about 100,000 clones, over 75% being singletons. Sequenced sample: PBMCs. These receptors were collected from a young woman in good health and CMV-seropositive.

This chain connects TRBV28 to TRBJ2-3; TRBD2 matches at 8 bases. Germline assignment: CDR1 MDHEN and CDR2 SYDVKM. V was clipped by 5 bases and J by 5 bases; unmatched bases: 12. The CDR3 extends over 16 amino acids. The CDR3 here is CASSPTSGSLRDTQYF. The CDR3, as DNA: TGTGCCAGCAGTCCCACCAGCGGGAGCCTTCGAGATACGCAGTATTTT.

The chain joins TRBV7-8 to TRBJ2-7; D remains ambiguous. Germline CDR1 reads SGHVS; CDR2 reads FQNEAQ. Deletions cut 7 bases from V and 1 base from J, with 17 bases between. The CDR3 runs to 15 residues. This CDR3 is CASIPHQAPSYEQYF. The DNA of the CDR3 is TGTGCCAGCATCCCCCACCAGGCCCCTTCCTACGAGCAGTACTTC. Based on the CDR3 plus reference TRBV7-8 and TRBJ2-7, the full variable domain is GAGVSQSPRYKVAKRGQDVALRCDPISGHVSLFWYQQALGQGPEFLTYFQNEAQLDKSGLPSDRFFAERPEGSVSTLKIQRTQQEDSAVYLCASIPHQAPSYEQYFGPGTRLTVT.

This clone was detected only a few times. Written as DNA, the CDR3 is TGTGCCAGCTCACAAGGGACAGGGGGCACCTACGAGCAGTACTTC. Its translation is CASSQGTGGTYEQYF. The rearrangement joins TRBV18 to TRBJ2-5; 12 positions agree with TRBD1. The J call is doubtful: the DNA matches TRBJ2-7 better. CDR3 size: 15 residues. From germline, CDR1 is KGHSH and CDR2 LQKENI.